The clone carrying this TCR beta chain was counted ten times or more. The data were obtained in a study of CD8 T cells in ankylosing spondylitis. TCRdb reprocessed the 5' RACE reads with MiXCR, giving one entry per CDR3 protein. The sample carries around 40,000 distinct CDR3 sequences, 2.7% recorded once. This TCR derives from a male donor with ankylosing spondylitis or in good health (not recorded which). Sequences were obtained from blood, either unsorted or a sorted T cell fraction (not recorded which).

CDR3 residues: CASSVHGGLQETQYF. DNA of the CDR3: TGTGCCAGCAGCGTACACGGAGGCCTCCAAGAGACCCAGTACTTC. The chain recombines TRBV9 with TRBJ2-5, with D possibly TRBD2 on 5 matching bases. V was cut by 1 base and J by 1 base, with 11 bases left in between. Germline loops: CDR1 SGDLS, CDR2 YYNGEE. This CDR3 is 15 amino acids long.